This T cell receptor beta chain is from a study of CD8 T cells in Susac syndrome. Controls matched for sex and age were healthy donors. Random hexamers were used to reverse transcribe roughly 0.45 to 1 ug of RNA. Amplification of TCR beta CDR3 by immunoSEQ multiplex PCR spanned 54 Vbeta and 13 Jbeta. TCRdb re-analysed the immunoSEQ multiplex PCR reads in MiXCR, keeping a single row per CDR3 protein. The sample yields 120,000 to 150,000 distinct CDR3 sequences, approximately 95% seen once. In germline, CDR1 is SQVTM, CDR2 ANQGSEA. The CDR3 has 19 residues. Losses at the gene ends were 6 bases for V and 4 bases for J; bases not matched to a gene: 23.

This chain links TRBV29-1 with TRBJ2-7, with TRBD1 matching 11 bases. The material sequenced was CD8+ T cells from PBMCs. The receptor was derived from a human donor in good health. As DNA, the CDR3 is TGCAGCGTCGGGGGGACAGGGGGTTTTCTTTCCAAGCTACCATACGAGCAGTACTTC. As protein: CSVGGTGGFLSKLPYEQYF.